A single sample gave rise to the 20 T cell receptor beta chains below, sequenced in a study of HIV-infected patients and healthy controls. All unsorted peripheral T cells were captured because whole blood was used without fractionation. 500 ng RNA was reverse transcribed with alpha and beta constant-region primers. Using multiplexing indices, alpha and beta chain libraries were generated apart by chain-specific third strand synthesis. From the 5' RACE reads, TCRdb called clonotypes with MiXCR, one entry per CDR3 protein. The table lists 10,000 to 15,000 distinct CDR3 sequences, 11% of them singletons, with about 6% in the top ten. Sequenced material: blood. These receptors were collected from an adult in good health.

Ten or more counts support this clonotype. V and J are TRBV5-1 and TRBJ2-7, with D uncertain. The CDR3 has 13 residues. In germline, CDR1 is SGHRS, CDR2 YFSETQ. Trimming cost V 1 base and J 3 bases, with 8 bases left between them. CDR3 residues: CASSLFGDYEQYF. The CDR3 DNA follows: TGCGCCAGCAGCTTGTTCGGAGACTACGAGCAGTACTTC. The variable domain in full, with the rest retrieved from reference TRBV5-1 and TRBJ2-7, is KAGVTQTPRYLIKTRGQQVTLSCSPISGHRSVSWYQQTPGQGLQFLFEYFSETQRNKGNFPGRFSGRQFSNSRSEMNVSTLELGDSALYLCASSLFGDYEQYFGPGTRLTVT.

By sample share, this clonotype is medium-sized. The gene calls are TRBV7-6 and TRBJ1-4, with 7 bases identical to TRBD1. CDR1 and CDR2 (germline): SGHVS, FNYEAQ. The length of the CDR3 is 15 residues. V lost 1 base, J lost 4 bases, and 3 bases stayed unmatched. The CDR3 protein is CASSLEGQFNEKLFF. CDR3 nucleotide sequence: TGTGCCAGCAGCTTAGAGGGACAGTTTAATGAAAAACTGTTTTTT.

This clonotype turned up a few times. The V gene is TRBV28, the J gene TRBJ2-7, with TRBD1 matching 7 bases. The CDR3 totals 14 residues. The V and J ends lost 3 bases and 9 bases, in that order; junction bases with no gene match: 11. CDR1 and CDR2 (germline): MDHEN, SYDVKM. The chain's CDR3 is CASSFAGQAVGQYF. The CDR3 region has the DNA TGTGCCAGCAGTTTCGCCGGACAGGCCGTAGGGCAGTACTTC.

Many counts were recorded for this clonotype. The chain uses TRBV28 and TRBJ2-2; D remains ambiguous. In germline, CDR1 is MDHEN, CDR2 SYDVKM. The CDR3 consists of 15 residues. V lost 4 bases and J 1 base, leaving 10 bases between the germline ends. DNA of the CDR3: TGTGCCAGCAGTTCCCCAGCCGTGAACACCGGGGAGCTGTTTTTT. It yields the protein CASSSPAVNTGELFF.

This clonotype was found a few times. The chain carries TRBV14 and TRBJ2-3, with D perhaps matching TRBD2 (6 bases). The CDR3 is 13 residues long. V was pared by 4 bases and J by 2 bases, with 7 bases between. Germline CDR1 reads SGHDN; CDR2 reads FVKESK. Written as DNA, the CDR3 is TGTGCCAGCAGCCGGGACTCCACAGATACGCAGTATTTT. Protein product: CASSRDSTDTQYF.

This clonotype was picked up a small number of times. This rearrangement joins TRBV5-1 to TRBJ2-4; D may correspond to TRBD1 or TRBD2 (5 bases each). The V gene lost 3 bases and the J gene lost 3 bases, with 16 bases spanning the gap. Germline assignment: CDR1 SGHRS and CDR2 YFSETQ. The CDR3 spans 16 residues. The CDR3 sequence is CASSSLGRDGKNIQYF. Written as DNA, the CDR3 is TGCGCCAGCAGCTCACTGGGACGAGACGGCAAAAACATTCAGTACTTC.

Ten or more counts support this clonotype. V is TRBV20-1 and J is TRBJ2-3; D tentatively reads TRBD1 or TRBD2 (5 bases each). From germline, CDR1 is DFQATT and CDR2 SNEGSKA (reference sequence). The CDR3 consists of 12 residues. The CDR3 reads CRSGAVADTQYF. The CDR3 DNA sequence: TGCAGGTCCGGGGCCGTGGCAGATACGCAGTATTTT.

By sample share, this clonotype is medium-sized. The rearrangement joins TRBV10-3 to TRBJ2-1; D is possibly TRBD1 (5 bases). The CDR3 is 13 residues long. Germline V gives CDR1 ENHRY, CDR2 SYGVKD. The V and J ends lost 3 bases and 4 bases respectively, with 7 bases between them. The CDR3 coding sequence is TGTGCCATCAGTGATGACAGATACAATGAGCAGTTCTTC. Translating it yields CAISDDRYNEQFF.

This clonotype was counted a few times. CDR3 loop: CASSLDAGGVYEQFF. The DNA for the CDR3 is TGTGCCAGCAGCTTGGACGCGGGAGGTGTCTATGAGCAGTTCTTC. V gene TRBV5-5 combines with J gene TRBJ2-1, with 8 positions matching TRBD2. The CDR3 consists of 15 residues. CDR1 SGHKS and CDR2 YYEKEE come from the germline V gene (reference sequence). J gave up 8 bases and V 0 bases, and 7 bases lay outside the gene matches.

Sample share makes this clonotype medium-sized. This chain connects TRBV7-2 to TRBJ2-7, with 7 bases lining up with TRBD1. Looked up from germline, CDR1 is SGHTA and CDR2 is FQGNSA. The CDR3 consists of 14 residues. The V and J ends lost 5 bases and 0 bases, in that order; junction bases with no gene match: 4. The CDR3 sequence: CASSRQGHSYEQYF. The CDR3 DNA is TGTGCCAGCAGCAGACAGGGTCACTCCTACGAGCAGTACTTC.

Many counts were recorded for this clonotype. The gene calls are TRBV7-2 and TRBJ2-2; no firm D call. V gave up 2 bases and J gave up 7 bases, with 8 bases separating them. Germline CDR1 is SGHTA and CDR2 is FQGNSA. The CDR3 runs to 13 residues. Here the CDR3 reads CASSLLGIGELFF. The CDR3 nucleotides read TGTGCCAGCAGCTTATTGGGAATCGGGGAGCTGTTTTTT.

The V gene is TRBV7-2, the J gene TRBJ2-1; no clear D. CDR3 length: 12 amino acids. CDR1 is SGHTA and CDR2 is FQGNSA in the germline V gene. Trimming removed 5 bases from V and 6 bases from J, with 8 bases in between. CDR3 region: CASSPSINEQFF. CDR3 sequence (DNA): TGTGCCAGCAGCCCGTCAATCAATGAGCAGTTCTTC.

This clonotype occurred many times. The V gene is TRBV6-2 or TRBV6-3, the J gene TRBJ2-7; D gene unclear. This CDR3 has 12 amino acids. V lost 5 bases, J lost 2 bases, and 7 bases lay in between. In germline, CDR1 is MNHEY, CDR2 SVGEGT. The CDR3 DNA is TGTGCCAGCAGTCCCCACACCTACGAGCAGTACTTC. It yields the protein CASSPHTYEQYF.

This clonotype was recorded many times. The V gene is TRBV11-2, the J gene TRBJ2-2; D ambiguous. V lost 5 bases and J 3 bases, leaving 13 bases between the germline ends. Germline assignment: CDR1 SGHAT and CDR2 FQNNGV. The CDR3 is 15 amino acids. The chain's CDR3 is CASSTFSGDTGELFF. The CDR3 DNA follows: TGTGCCAGCAGCACATTCTCAGGCGACACCGGGGAGCTGTTTTTT.

V usage is TRBV20-1 and J usage is TRBJ2-3; 9 positions match TRBD2. The germline CDR1 and CDR2 sequences are DFQATT and SNEGSKA (reference sequence). The CDR3 sequence is 16 residues long. With V trimmed by 1 base and J by 3 bases, 8 bases remained unmatched. The CDR3 here is CSARGSSSGRTDTQYF. In DNA, the CDR3 is TGCAGTGCTAGAGGTTCAAGTAGCGGGAGAACAGATACGCAGTATTTT.

This clonotype has at least ten counts. The chain is built from TRBV6-6 and TRBJ1-5, with a weak D call TRBD1 (5 bases). V shed 6 bases and J shed 3 bases, with 18 bases lying between them. Germline CDR1 is MNHNY and CDR2 is SVGAGI (reference sequence). The CDR3 loop spans 16 amino acids. The CDR3 DNA follows: TGTGCCAGCAGAAACACCGGGACGGAGATCAATCAGCCCCAGCATTTT. It translates to CASRNTGTEINQPQHF.

By its share, this clonotype is medium-sized. This sequence joins TRBV10-2 and TRBJ1-5; D is unresolved. V was shortened by 7 bases and J by 6 bases, with 13 bases between the two germline ends. Germline values: CDR1 WSHSY, CDR2 SAAADI. This CDR3 comprises 13 residues. CDR3 in amino acids: CASTGGYGQPQHF. CDR3 DNA sequence: TGCGCCAGCACTGGAGGGTACGGTCAGCCCCAGCATTTT.

This clonotype has a count of ten or more. The DNA for the CDR3 is TGTGCCACCAGTGATGGCCAAGGACCGCCGGCAGATACGCAGTATTTT. Amino acids: CATSDGQGPPADTQYF. The chain is built from TRBV24-1 and TRBJ2-3; D gene uncertain. In germline, CDR1 is KGHDR, CDR2 SFDVKD. The CDR3 is 16 amino acids. Trimming shortened V by 3 bases and J by 4 bases, and 16 bases separated the two germline ends.

This chain joins TRBV28 and TRBJ2-2, with D perhaps assigned TRBD1 or TRBD2 (5 bases each). The CDR3 runs 13 residues. The germline gives CDR1 MDHEN, CDR2 SYDVKM. Trimming shortened V by 7 bases and J by 5 bases, and 11 bases separated the two germline ends. This chain's CDR3 is CASKRGGTGELFF. As DNA, the CDR3 is TGTGCCAGCAAGAGGGGTGGGACCGGGGAGCTGTTTTTT.

This clonotype has more than one count but fewer than ten. The chain carries TRBV19 and TRBJ2-3; TRBD2 agrees at 12 bases. The V gene's germline CDR1 is LNHDA and CDR2 SQIVND (reference sequence). With V trimmed by 3 bases and J by 3 bases, 1 base remained unmatched. The length of the CDR3 is 15 residues. The CDR3 protein is CASSITSGRTDTQYF. CDR3 nucleotides: TGTGCCAGTAGTATCACTAGCGGGAGGACAGATACGCAGTATTTT.